Here is one TCR beta chain with its context. Its antigen remains undetermined. Base quality data are lacking; no much larger clone is found one base away. The sample belongs to a study of shared clonotypes between healthy human individuals (dated by TCRdb to 2018 to 2021). A note on the overall study: The cohort included three men and two women between 18 and 49 years of age. For each donor, three plates each were used for CD4 naive and CD4 memory, two plates were used for CD8 naive, and one plate was used for CD8 memory. The study deeply sequenced blood TCR repertoires of five healthy adults to estimate repertoire size and the extent of clonotype sharing between individuals. To increase sequencing depth and limit assay-specific biases, TCR repertoire library preparation and sequencing were carried out by different laboratories using diverse techniques. Leukapheresis yielded between about 0.94 and 8.9 billion PBMCs per donor. Points the paper makes about the study in general: Compared with non-shared clonotypes, clonotypes shared by all four sorted-subset donors had higher generation probabilities. The small number of donors limited the genetic and exposure-history diversity represented. Approximately 4.8% of naive CD4, around 3.6% of naive CD8, 2% to 2.5% of memory CD4, and about 0.4% of memory CD8 clonotypes were shared across several donors. Naive subsets generally had larger estimated clonotype richness than memory subsets did. Pairwise subsampling led to the expectation that sequencing depth would affect the degree of clonotype sharing among donors. Sampling was restricted to blood, and TCR repertoires in tissue are likely to differ from TCR repertoires in blood. Even with the large sequencing depth, rarefaction of the sorted-subset datasets indicated that sequencing was incomplete.

CD8 naive samples consisted of CD45RO-negative cells that were positively selected for CCR7, yielding a CD45RA+CCR7+ population without TemRA cells. The donors were healthy, HIV-negative adults who had no recently reported acute infections or vaccinations. Only Caucasian adults living in Nashville, Tennessee, USA were represented among the donors. Blood was collected by leukapheresis, and PBMCs were isolated by Ficoll-Histopaque density gradient centrifugation and then cryopreserved in liquid nitrogen vapor phase. Analytical flow cytometry was used to check the purity and quantity of each magnetically sorted T cell population. Genomic DNA was isolated from every sorted fraction and measured by UV absorbance on a Nanodrop 2000c. TCR CDR3 regions were amplified from genomic DNA by multiplex PCR using the deep immunoSEQ assay. Genomic DNA extracted from each cell subset was distributed evenly over all wells of several immunoSEQ 96-well plates, and each plate served as one replicate. Each replicate PCR for sorted subsets received 150 to 250 ng genomic DNA, equal to tens of thousands of T cell genomes. The purified libraries were quantified using a Qubit 3.0 fluorometer, sized with a Bioanalyzer 2100, and then quantified again using the KAPA Library Quantification kit. A separate single-read 150-cycle Illumina NextSeq 550 flow cell was used to sequence each immunoSEQ 96-well plate. As for the authors' bioinformatics: Because the immunoSEQ output held only junctional sequences and lacked quality scores, the filtering could not match the filtering applied to full-length reads. To assign V/J genes and CDR3, sequences were annotated using PyIR, a Python wrapper for IgBLAST v1.9, with IMGT germline references. Reads were filtered out if the reads had weak V/J assignments (E-value above 1e-6), no CDR3, stop codons, out-of-frame junctions, or ambiguous translated residues. V3J clonotypes were defined as sequences sharing an identical inferred V gene, J gene, and CDR3 amino acid sequence. Percentage overlap between repertoires was calculated by dividing the number of shared unique clonotypes by the size of the smaller repertoire. Repertoire richness was assessed with RTK rarefaction, the Chao1 estimator, and Recon v2.1 estimates of unobserved clonotypes. For all TCRbeta clonotypes obtained by the gDNA method from several donors, generation probabilities were computed with OLGA. TCRdb retrieved this table from immuneACCESS and kept in-frame rearrangements only. Not all clones are present; in checked studies, unresolved V genes account for under half, and no reason is known for the remainder. V and J calls plus clone size are reproduced from that table; the DNA served to infer D and trimming. The sample table holds around 2,000,000 clones, of which approximately 95% were seen once. The ten top clones hold 1.2% of the sample.

Ends trimmed: V by 1 base, J by 5 bases; bases unmatched to a gene: 3. From a lookup of the germline V gene (reference sequence), CDR1 and CDR2 are MNHEY and SMNVEV. The CDR3 runs 14 amino acids, cysteine and phenylalanine included. The read is trimmed to its CDR3 DNA, 42 bases read in frame from base 1. Sequencing was performed on naive CD8+ T cells sorted from blood. This specimen's cell subset or site label, interpreted: CD45RA+CCR7+. Recombination linked TRBV27 to TRBJ2-5, with 8 bases aligning to TRBD2. This receptor was taken from a young man in good health. The DNA sequence is given as TGTGCCAGCAGTTTATATCCTAGCGGGGAGACCCAGTACTTC. This encodes CASSLYPSGETQYF.